A single sample is the source of the 13 T cell receptor beta chains below, sequenced in a study of blood T cell repertoires in COVID-19. TCRdb keeps only in-frame clones here, not all; method: immunoSEQ multiplex PCR. The sample shows some 77,000 clones, approximately 80% of them seen only once. Sequenced material: peripheral blood. Receptors were obtained from a woman aged 70-85 years with acute or convalescent COVID-19.

CDR3 amino acids: CASSQDDEYLAGGGETQYF. Written as DNA, the CDR3 is TGTGCCAGCAGCCAAGATGACGAATATCTAGCGGGAGGAGGGGAGACCCAGTACTTC. V and J are TRBV14 and TRBJ2-5, with TRBD2 matching 11 bases. With 0 bases clipped from V and 5 bases from J, the junction kept 14 bases outside the gene matches. CDR3 length equals 19 residues. Germline CDR1 reads SGHDN; CDR2 reads FVKESK.

This clone was seen just once. The chain recombines TRBV5-1 with TRBJ2-1; 11 bases align to TRBD2. Trimming took 0 bases from V and 9 from J; bases not matched to a gene: 8. Germline values: CDR1 SGHRS, CDR2 YFSETQ. This CDR3 is built from 16 residues. The CDR3, as DNA: TGCGCCAGCAGCTTGGTTGTGACTAGCGGGACGAGTGAGCAGTTCTTC. Its translation: CASSLVVTSGTSEQFF.

This chain joins TRBV5-1 and TRBJ2-3, with 9 bases identical to TRBD2. Germline CDR1 reads SGHRS; CDR2 reads YFSETQ. Unmatched junction bases numbered 7, after V lost 3 bases and J lost 5 bases. The CDR3 is made up of 15 amino acids. CDR3 DNA sequence: TGCGCCAGCAGCTCTCCGGGACTAGCTAAAGATACGCAGTATTTT. Its translation is CASSSPGLAKDTQYF.

This chain links TRBV7-9 with TRBJ1-2, with 7 bases matching TRBD1. The CDR3 totals 14 residues. V shed 6 bases, J shed 8 bases, and the junction held 12 bases outside the gene matches. Looked up from germline, CDR1 is SEHNR and CDR2 is FQNEAQ (reference sequence). The CDR3 protein is CASSPNDRDKGYTF. CDR3 nucleotides: TGTGCCAGCAGTCCGAACGACAGGGACAAAGGCTACACCTTC.

The genes are TRBV11-1 and TRBJ2-1, with 8 bases matching TRBD2. The CDR3 has 13 amino acids. CDR1 is SGHAT, CDR2 FQDESV, per germline (reference sequence). The V and J ends lost 8 bases and 10 bases, in that order; junction bases with no gene match: 10. The CDR3 DNA reads TGTGCCAGCGGGACTAGGCCTATGAGGGAGCAGTTCTTC. It encodes CASGTRPMREQFF.

The CDR3 DNA reads as TGTGCCAGCAGCTTAGCCCCCCAGGGGATGTACACTGAAGCTTTCTTT. Protein: CASSLAPQGMYTEAFF. The rearrangement links TRBV7-6 to TRBJ1-1; D possibly corresponds to TRBD1 (6 bases). Trimming pared 0 bases from V and 3 bases from J, leaving 14 bases between. The CDR3 is 16 residues long. Germline CDR1 and CDR2: SGHVS and FNYEAQ.

The CDR3 loop is CASRVQHRPSGHNNYGYTF. In DNA, the CDR3 is TGTGCCAGCAGGGTTCAACACCGACCCTCGGGTCATAACAACTATGGCTACACCTTC. This chain joins TRBV27 and TRBJ1-2; D not resolved. CDR1 and CDR2 (germline): MNHEY, SMNVEV (reference sequence). CDR3 length: 19 amino acids. V was cut by 6 bases and J by 2 bases, with 28 bases left in between.

The chain links TRBV6-1 to TRBJ2-2; 9 bases line up with TRBD2. Germline CDR1 MNHNS, CDR2 SASEGT. The ends lost 2 bases at V and 5 bases at J; junction bases unmatched: 6. The CDR3 spans 16 residues. CDR3 sequence reads: CASSETLAGLTGELFF. The CDR3 DNA reads as TGTGCCAGCAGTGAAACCCTAGCGGGACTAACCGGGGAGCTGTTTTTT.

The V gene is TRBV27, the J gene TRBJ2-4, with 15 bases lining up with TRBD2. CDR3 length equals 18 residues. CDR1 and CDR2 from the germline V gene are MNHEY and SMNVEV (reference sequence). J lost 1 base, V lost 5 bases, and 6 bases had no gene match. The CDR3 DNA reads TGTGCCAGCAGTGGACTAGCGGGAGGGCCGAGGGCCAAAAACATTCAGTACTTC. Translation: CASSGLAGGPRAKNIQYF.

This chain links TRBV7-2 with TRBJ2-7; 14 bases agree with TRBD2. The CDR3 consists of 15 residues. Germline assignment: CDR1 SGHTA and CDR2 FQGNSA. Trimming took 5 bases from V and 11 from J; bases not matched to a gene: 11. CDR3 coding DNA: TGTGCCAGCAGCCCGTTCGGGACTAGCGGGAGAGGAAAGTACTTC. Translated: CASSPFGTSGRGKYF.

The chain carries TRBV4-1 and TRBJ2-6; D perhaps matches TRBD1 (7 bases). V shed 3 bases and J shed 3 bases, with 9 bases lying between them. The CDR3 spans 15 residues. Per germline, CDR1 MGHRA and CDR2 YSYEKL. CDR3: CASSHQGGGANVLTF. In DNA, the CDR3 is TGCGCCAGCAGCCACCAGGGGGGTGGGGCCAACGTCCTGACTTTC.

The chain couples TRBV27 to TRBJ2-7, with D perhaps TRBD1 (5 bases). Per germline, CDR1 MNHEY and CDR2 SMNVEV (reference sequence). The CDR3 spans 14 residues. Trimming pared 1 base from V and 0 bases from J, leaving 7 bases between. The chain's CDR3 is CASSLWGSSYEQYF. The CDR3 coding sequence is TGTGCCAGCAGTTTATGGGGCAGCTCCTACGAGCAGTACTTC.

The gene calls are TRBV10-2 and TRBJ2-7; 12 nucleotides align to TRBD2. Germline V CDR1 and CDR2: WSHSY, SAAADI. The CDR3 has 13 residues. V dropped 6 bases and J dropped 3; count of bases not matched to a gene: 0. For the CDR3, the DNA is TGCGCCAGCAGGGGACTAGCGGGCTACGAGCAGTACTTC. Its protein product is CASRGLAGYEQYF.